This TCR beta chain is from a study of shared clonotypes between healthy human individuals. Study-wide points: Blood was the only sampled material, and tissue repertoires likely differ.

Every subset's genomic DNA went evenly onto several immunoSEQ plates. This table comes from immunoSEQ multiplex PCR, and its TCRdb copy is limited to in-frame clones, with some not included. The repertoire holds about 510,000 clones, with about four fifths as singletons. On this clone: Its antigen is as yet unknown.

The sequenced sample was PBMCs. The origin of this receptor is a woman aged 40-49 years in good health. Some clones in this sample may be carry-over from other donors' samples.

The CDR3 region is CASSRYGYTF. Written as DNA, the CDR3 is TGTGCCAGCAGCCGCTATGGCTACACCTTC. V and J are TRBV7-2 and TRBJ1-2; D not resolved. V shed 5 bases and J shed 4 bases, with 2 bases lying between them. The CDR3 extends over 10 amino acids. The germline gives CDR1 SGHTA, CDR2 FQGNSA.